Following are 9 T cell receptor beta chains from one sample sequenced in a study of intratumoral heterogeneity in liver cancer. Clones were read by immunoSEQ multiplex PCR, and TCRdb kept only the in-frame ones, dropping some. In the table there are around 5,400 clones, 68% of which are singletons. This sample comprised tumor-adjacent normal tissue, obtained before any cancer treatment. The receptor set was obtained from a man aged 65-85 years with hepatocellular carcinoma.

The chain has TRBV4-3 and TRBJ1-6, with D tentatively TRBD1 (6 bases). The CDR3 spans 15 residues. Trimming left V 0 bases short and J 13 bases short, with 16 bases between. CDR1 is LGHNA, CDR2 YSLEER, per germline. CDR3 coding DNA: TGCGCCAGCAGCCAAGATGTTCGGACAGTTAGTCCCCTCCACTTT. It specifies CASSQDVRTVSPLHF.

The chain joins TRBV12-3 or TRBV12-4 to TRBJ1-2; D is unclear. This CDR3 is 12 amino acids long. V lost 6 bases and J lost 6, with 11 bases in between. The CDR3 sequence is CASSQLFDGYTF. DNA for the CDR3: TGTGCCAGCAGCCAGCTATTTGATGGCTACACCTTC.

This rearrangement joins TRBV6-2 or TRBV6-3 to TRBJ2-5, with unresolved D. Deletions cut 2 bases from V and 5 bases from J, with 3 bases between. The CDR3 is 11 amino acids. The germline V gene has CDR1 MNHEY and CDR2 SVGEGT. Here the CDR3 reads CASSYGETQYF. CDR3 DNA sequence: TGTGCCAGCAGTTACGGGGAGACCCAGTACTTC.

Judged by abundance, this clone is large. The chain has TRBV7-3 and TRBJ1-1; unclear D gene. This CDR3 spans 13 amino acids. From germline, CDR1 is SGHTA and CDR2 FQGTGA. V lost 1 base, J lost 7 bases, and 10 bases lay in between. The CDR3 spells CASSLKGGREAFF. DNA of the CDR3: TGTGCCAGCAGCTTAAAGGGCGGACGTGAAGCTTTCTTT.

In its sample, this clone was seen a few times. The gene calls are TRBV4-3 and TRBJ2-2, with 8 positions matching TRBD1. CDR3 length: 15 amino acids. CDR1 is LGHNA, CDR2 YSLEER, per germline. Trimming removed 3 bases from V and 1 base from J; junction bases left unmatched: 1. The CDR3 here is CASSQDRVNTGELFF. Written as DNA, the CDR3 is TGCGCCAGCAGCCAGGACAGGGTGAACACCGGGGAGCTGTTTTTT.

The V and J genes are TRBV6-4 and TRBJ2-1, with 7 bases that match TRBD1. The germline gives CDR1 MRHNA, CDR2 SNTAGT. Trimming took 3 bases from V and 4 from J; bases not matched to a gene: 3. CDR3 length: 14 amino acids. CDR3 sequence (DNA): TGTGCCAGCAGTGAGGCAGGGGGATACAATGAGCAGTTCTTC. Its protein is CASSEAGGYNEQFF.

The chain employs TRBV5-6 and TRBJ2-7, with D perhaps being TRBD1 or TRBD2 (5 bases each). Germline-derived CDR1 and CDR2 are SGHDT and YYEEEE. Trimming cost V 0 bases and J 0 bases, with 10 bases left between them. The CDR3 sequence is 15 residues long. The CDR3 is CASSLVGTVSYEQYF. DNA for the CDR3: TGTGCCAGCAGCTTGGTCGGGACCGTCTCCTACGAGCAGTACTTC. Full variable domain (missing parts from reference TRBV5-6 and TRBJ2-7): DAGVTQSPTHLIKTRGQQVTLRCSPKSGHDTVSWYQQALGQGPQFIFQYYEEEERQRGNFPDRFSGHQFPNYSSELNVNALLLGDSALYLCASSLVGTVSYEQYFGPGTRLTVT.

The chain carries TRBV10-3 and TRBJ1-2; no reliable D call. The CDR3 totals 14 residues. Germline values: CDR1 ENHRY, CDR2 SYGVKD. Deletions cut 2 bases from V and 5 bases from J, with 12 bases between. The DNA for the CDR3 is TGTGCCATCAGTGAGCTCCCGGACGGTTATGGCTACACCTTC. Amino acids: CAISELPDGYGYTF.

There are a few counts of this clone. The chain employs TRBV19 and TRBJ2-7, with 9 positions matching TRBD1. J lost 0 bases, V lost 2 bases, and 5 bases had no gene match. The CDR3 extends over 16 amino acids. Germline CDR1 is LNHDA and CDR2 is SQIVND (reference sequence). CDR3: CASSISTGGSSYEQYF. CDR3 in DNA: TGTGCCAGTAGTATATCGACAGGGGGGAGCTCCTACGAGCAGTACTTC.